These T cell receptor beta chains were read from a single sample in a study of identical twins. TCRdb recomputed calls from the 5' RACE reads with MiXCR, one row per CDR3 protein. Of some 240,000 distinct CDR3 sequences listed, 10% to 13% were seen once; the top ten hold about 9%. The sample consisted of memory T cells sorted from blood. Receptors originate from a man between 50 and 59 years old in good health. CDR3s include the opening cysteine and the closing phenylalanine or tryptophan. The order of the fields is CDR3 protein, CDR3 DNA, clone size, D gene, J gene, V gene. A D gene is named only where the DNA matches it firmly. Size is omitted from some rows. Given values are once, few, many or a class for expanded clones.

cdr3_aa: CATAQDYEQYF
cdr3_nt: TGTGCCACCGCCCAAGATTACGAGCAGTACTTC
clone_size: many
d_call: -
j_call: TRBJ2-7
v_call: TRBV24-1

cdr3_aa: CATSRVGGETVKRTQYF
cdr3_nt: TGTGCCACCAGCAGAGTTGGGGGGGAGACGGTTAAGAGGACCCAGTACTTC
clone_size: few
d_call: TRBD2
j_call: TRBJ2-5
v_call: TRBV15

cdr3_aa: CASSDRTGGGYTF
cdr3_nt: TGTGCCAGCAGCGACCGGACAGGGGGCGGCTACACCTTC
clone_size: many
d_call: TRBD1
j_call: TRBJ1-2
v_call: TRBV7-2

cdr3_aa: CASSLDTSGASDTQYF
cdr3_nt: TGTGCCAGCAGTTTAGACACTAGCGGGGCGTCAGATACGCAGTATTTT
clone_size: many
d_call: TRBD2
j_call: TRBJ2-3
v_call: TRBV12-3/TRBV12-4

cdr3_aa: CASSWDRAAGELFF
cdr3_nt: TGCGCCAGCAGCTGGGACAGGGCGGCCGGGGAGCTGTTTTTT
clone_size: few
d_call: TRBD1
j_call: TRBJ2-2
v_call: TRBV5-1

cdr3_aa: CASTRTFSYEQYF
cdr3_nt: TGTGCCAGCACCAGGACGTTTTCCTACGAGCAGTACTTC
clone_size: many
d_call: -
j_call: TRBJ2-7
v_call: TRBV7-2

cdr3_aa: CASSLSGRANQPQHF
cdr3_nt: TGTGCCAGCAGCTTATCCGGCAGGGCTAATCAGCCCCAGCATTTT
clone_size: -
d_call: -
j_call: TRBJ1-5
v_call: TRBV11-2

cdr3_aa: CATSRDREGTDTQYF
cdr3_nt: TGTGCCACCAGCAGAGATCGAGAAGGCACAGATACGCAGTATTTT
clone_size: many
d_call: -
j_call: TRBJ2-3
v_call: TRBV15

cdr3_aa: CSVADTEAFF
cdr3_nt: TGCAGCGTCGCCGACACTGAAGCTTTCTTT
clone_size: many
d_call: -
j_call: TRBJ1-1
v_call: TRBV29-1

cdr3_aa: CAIPPDRRAYEQYF
cdr3_nt: TGTGCCATCCCCCCGGACAGAAGAGCTTACGAGCAGTACTTC
clone_size: many
d_call: -
j_call: TRBJ2-7
v_call: TRBV21-1

cdr3_aa: CATSALPGQGDEQFF
cdr3_nt: TGTGCCACCAGTGCTCTGCCGGGACAGGGGGATGAGCAGTTCTTC
clone_size: -
d_call: TRBD1
j_call: TRBJ2-1
v_call: TRBV24-1

cdr3_aa: CASSQDKIIAHNEQFF
cdr3_nt: TGTGCCAGCAGCCAAGATAAGATAATAGCGCACAATGAGCAGTTCTTC
clone_size: many
d_call: -
j_call: TRBJ2-1
v_call: TRBV14

cdr3_aa: CSARDLAGYNEQFF
cdr3_nt: TGCAGTGCTAGAGATTTAGCGGGATACAATGAGCAGTTCTTC
clone_size: many
d_call: TRBD2
j_call: TRBJ2-1
v_call: TRBV20-1

cdr3_aa: CASRTTGSNQPQHF
cdr3_nt: TGTGCCAGCAGAACGACAGGAAGCAATCAGCCCCAGCATTTT
clone_size: many
d_call: -
j_call: TRBJ1-5
v_call: TRBV28

cdr3_aa: CASSYTAGKTEAFF
cdr3_nt: TGTGCCAGCAGCTACACCGCAGGGAAGACTGAAGCTTTCTTT
clone_size: -
d_call: -
j_call: TRBJ1-1
v_call: TRBV11-2

cdr3_aa: CSATERGNEKLFF
cdr3_nt: TGCAGCGCCACAGAGCGGGGGAATGAAAAACTGTTTTTT
clone_size: -
d_call: -
j_call: TRBJ1-4
v_call: TRBV29-1

cdr3_aa: CASSFLRNQPQHF
cdr3_nt: TGTGCCAGCAGTTTTCTACGGAATCAGCCCCAGCATTTT
clone_size: -
d_call: -
j_call: TRBJ1-5
v_call: TRBV12-3/TRBV12-4

cdr3_aa: CASSPRGTANTGELFF
cdr3_nt: TGTGCCAGCTCACCACGGGGAACAGCGAACACCGGGGAGCTGTTTTTT
clone_size: -
d_call: -
j_call: TRBJ2-2
v_call: TRBV18

cdr3_aa: CASSQDPGHYNSPLHF
cdr3_nt: TGCGCCAGCAGCCAAGATCCGGGGCACTATAATTCACCCCTCCACTTT
clone_size: few
d_call: -
j_call: TRBJ1-6
v_call: TRBV4-3

cdr3_aa: CASSQATGEGTEAFF
cdr3_nt: TGTGCCAGCAGCCAGGCCACAGGGGAAGGCACTGAAGCTTTCTTT
clone_size: -
d_call: TRBD1
j_call: TRBJ1-1
v_call: TRBV3-1

cdr3_aa: CASSGRVYVTEAFF
cdr3_nt: TGTGCCAGCAGTGGAAGGGTTTATGTCACTGAAGCTTTCTTT
clone_size: -
d_call: -
j_call: TRBJ1-1
v_call: TRBV12-3/TRBV12-4

cdr3_aa: CAIRELGYEQYF
cdr3_nt: TGTGCCATCAGGGAGCTCGGCTACGAGCAGTACTTC
clone_size: -
d_call: -
j_call: TRBJ2-7
v_call: TRBV10-3

cdr3_aa: CASSYSIIAGGPDMSNQPQHF
cdr3_nt: TGTGCCAGCAGTTACTCGATTATCGCAGGGGGCCCCGACATGAGCAATCAGCCCCAGCATTTT
clone_size: few
d_call: TRBD1
j_call: TRBJ1-5
v_call: TRBV6-2/TRBV6-3

cdr3_aa: CASSPPRNSSSYNEQFF
cdr3_nt: TGTGCCAGCAGCCCCCCCCGGAACAGTTCTTCCTACAATGAGCAGTTCTTC
clone_size: -
d_call: -
j_call: TRBJ2-1
v_call: TRBV11-1

cdr3_aa: CASSFQRTTGELFF
cdr3_nt: TGTGCCAGCAGTTTTCAGAGGACCACCGGGGAGCTGTTTTTT
clone_size: many
d_call: -
j_call: TRBJ2-2
v_call: TRBV6-5

cdr3_aa: CASSHPSGLATGELFF
cdr3_nt: TGTGCCAGCAGTCACCCCTCGGGACTAGCTACCGGGGAGCTGTTTTTT
clone_size: many
d_call: TRBD2
j_call: TRBJ2-2
v_call: TRBV12-3/TRBV12-4

cdr3_aa: CASRVGMSGNQPQHF
cdr3_nt: TGCGCCAGCAGGGTGGGAATGAGTGGCAATCAGCCCCAGCATTTT
clone_size: -
d_call: -
j_call: TRBJ1-5
v_call: TRBV5-1

cdr3_aa: CASKQGAPGNSPLHF
cdr3_nt: TGTGCCAGCAAACAGGGGGCCCCCGGTAATTCACCCCTCCACTTT
clone_size: few
d_call: TRBD1
j_call: TRBJ1-6
v_call: TRBV12-3/TRBV12-4

cdr3_aa: CASSYRRLYGYTF
cdr3_nt: TGTGCCAGCAGTTACCGGCGCCTCTATGGCTACACCTTC
clone_size: few
d_call: -
j_call: TRBJ1-2
v_call: TRBV6-2/TRBV6-3

cdr3_aa: CASSHLGDRAYEQYF
cdr3_nt: TGTGCCAGCAGCCACCTGGGTGACAGGGCCTACGAGCAGTACTTC
clone_size: few
d_call: TRBD1
j_call: TRBJ2-7
v_call: TRBV4-2

cdr3_aa: CASTGGGDTEAFF
cdr3_nt: TGCGCCAGCACGGGGGGAGGGGACACTGAAGCTTTCTTT
clone_size: -
d_call: -
j_call: TRBJ1-1
v_call: TRBV5-1

cdr3_aa: CASSSAYSGTGRSYTF
cdr3_nt: TGTGCCAGCAGCTCGGCATACTCCGGGACGGGACGGAGCTACACCTTC
clone_size: few
d_call: -
j_call: TRBJ1-2
v_call: TRBV5-5

cdr3_aa: CASRPRDFYGYTF
cdr3_nt: TGTGCCAGCAGACCCAGGGACTTCTATGGCTACACCTTC
clone_size: -
d_call: -
j_call: TRBJ1-2
v_call: TRBV27

cdr3_aa: CASSLIPQGHGYTF
cdr3_nt: TGTGCCAGCAGCTTAATCCCACAGGGTCATGGCTACACCTTC
clone_size: -
d_call: -
j_call: TRBJ1-2
v_call: TRBV7-2

cdr3_aa: CASGKGQQTEAFF
cdr3_nt: TGTGCCAGCGGGAAGGGCCAACAAACTGAAGCTTTCTTT
clone_size: many
d_call: -
j_call: TRBJ1-1
v_call: TRBV27

cdr3_aa: CASSGGGKETQYF
cdr3_nt: TGTGCCAGCAGTGGGGGCGGAAAGGAGACCCAGTACTTC
clone_size: -
d_call: -
j_call: TRBJ2-5
v_call: TRBV2

cdr3_aa: CASSINGGSNEQFF
cdr3_nt: TGTGCCAGCTCAATAAACGGCGGGTCCAATGAGCAGTTCTTC
clone_size: -
d_call: -
j_call: TRBJ2-1
v_call: TRBV18

cdr3_aa: CASRSTDNYGYTF
cdr3_nt: TGTGCCAGTAGATCGACGGACAACTATGGCTACACCTTC
clone_size: -
d_call: -
j_call: TRBJ1-2
v_call: TRBV19

cdr3_aa: CASRRVRQGVNEQFF
cdr3_nt: TGTGCCAGCAGGAGGGTCAGGCAGGGGGTCAATGAGCAGTTCTTC
clone_size: few
d_call: TRBD1
j_call: TRBJ2-1
v_call: TRBV28

cdr3_aa: CASSAGVNQPQHF
cdr3_nt: TGCGCCAGCAGCGCAGGAGTCAATCAGCCCCAGCATTTT
clone_size: many
d_call: -
j_call: TRBJ1-5
v_call: TRBV5-1

cdr3_aa: CAWSVGQGETEAFF
cdr3_nt: TGTGCCTGGAGTGTCGGACAGGGGGAGACTGAAGCTTTCTTT
clone_size: many
d_call: TRBD1
j_call: TRBJ1-1
v_call: TRBV30

cdr3_aa: CASSSHGTSGRALSYEQYF
cdr3_nt: TGTGCCAGCAGCTCCCACGGGACTAGCGGGAGGGCCTTATCCTACGAGCAGTACTTC
clone_size: many
d_call: TRBD2
j_call: TRBJ2-7
v_call: TRBV28

cdr3_aa: CATSDPTGLRMDEQFF
cdr3_nt: TGTGCCACCAGTGATCCAACAGGGTTAAGGATGGATGAGCAGTTCTTC
clone_size: few
d_call: -
j_call: TRBJ2-1
v_call: TRBV24-1

cdr3_aa: CASSPPRLTGGRETQYF
cdr3_nt: TGTGCCAGCTCACCACCGAGGCTGACAGGGGGGAGAGAGACCCAGTACTTC
clone_size: few
d_call: TRBD1
j_call: TRBJ2-5
v_call: TRBV18

cdr3_aa: CASSPRGFSYEQYF
cdr3_nt: TGCGCCAGCAGCCCCCGAGGGTTCTCCTACGAGCAGTACTTC
clone_size: few
d_call: -
j_call: TRBJ2-7
v_call: TRBV5-1

cdr3_aa: CASSFGTGGRDTQYF
cdr3_nt: TGTGCCAGCAGCTTCGGGACAGGGGGCCGAGATACGCAGTATTTT
clone_size: few
d_call: TRBD1
j_call: TRBJ2-3
v_call: TRBV7-9

cdr3_aa: CASSQGRGGYEQFF
cdr3_nt: TGTGCCAGCAGCCAGGGGAGGGGGGGGTATGAGCAGTTCTTC
clone_size: -
d_call: -
j_call: TRBJ2-1
v_call: TRBV3-1

cdr3_aa: CASSYYATYEQYF
cdr3_nt: TGTGCCAGCAGTTACTACGCGACCTACGAGCAGTACTTC
clone_size: -
d_call: -
j_call: TRBJ2-7
v_call: TRBV6-6

cdr3_aa: CSASRQGKYNEQFF
cdr3_nt: TGCAGTGCTAGTAGGCAGGGGAAGTACAATGAGCAGTTCTTC
clone_size: few
d_call: -
j_call: TRBJ2-1
v_call: TRBV20-1

cdr3_aa: CSALYHEQYF
cdr3_nt: TGCAGTGCCCTATATCACGAGCAGTACTTC
clone_size: many
d_call: -
j_call: TRBJ2-7
v_call: TRBV20-1

cdr3_aa: CASSSGQVIETQYF
cdr3_nt: TGTGCCAGCAGTTCCGGACAGGTGATAGAGACCCAGTACTTC
clone_size: many
d_call: TRBD1
j_call: TRBJ2-5
v_call: TRBV27

cdr3_aa: CASGLTGLPYNEQFF
cdr3_nt: TGTGCCAGCGGACTAACGGGACTACCCTACAATGAGCAGTTCTTC
clone_size: few
d_call: TRBD2
j_call: TRBJ2-1
v_call: TRBV6-1

cdr3_aa: CAWSRDSSYEQYF
cdr3_nt: TGTGCCTGGAGTAGGGACAGCTCCTACGAGCAGTACTTC
clone_size: -
d_call: TRBD1
j_call: TRBJ2-7
v_call: TRBV30

cdr3_aa: CSARAGSGGTTQYF
cdr3_nt: TGCAGTGCTAGAGCGGGGTCGGGTGGAACGACGCAGTATTTT
clone_size: few
d_call: -
j_call: TRBJ2-3
v_call: TRBV20-1

cdr3_aa: CSAAGTRTRELFF
cdr3_nt: TGCAGTGCCGCCGGGACTAGAACTCGGGAGCTGTTTTTT
clone_size: many
d_call: TRBD2
j_call: TRBJ2-2
v_call: TRBV20-1

cdr3_aa: CASSPGRADNEQYF
cdr3_nt: TGTGCCAGCTCACCCGGGCGGGCAGATAACGAGCAGTACTTC
clone_size: -
d_call: -
j_call: TRBJ2-7
v_call: TRBV18

cdr3_aa: CSARSGAGFETQYF
cdr3_nt: TGCAGTGCTAGATCCGGGGCGGGGTTTGAGACCCAGTACTTC
clone_size: many
d_call: -
j_call: TRBJ2-5
v_call: TRBV20-1

cdr3_aa: CASSLRDGGYEQYF
cdr3_nt: TGCGCCAGCAGCCTCCGGGACGGAGGCTACGAGCAGTACTTC
clone_size: -
d_call: -
j_call: TRBJ2-7
v_call: TRBV4-1